This T cell receptor (beta chain) was sequenced in a study of control samples from healthy donors and cancer patients (dated by TCRdb to 2018 to 2021). In regard to this clone: The antigen it recognizes is unknown. No qualities accompany the bases; no much larger clone lies one base away.

The method was the immunoSEQ multiplex PCR assay. TCRdb obtained this table from immuneACCESS and retained in-frame rearrangements with V and J assigned. These tables miss some clones; where compared with another copy, unresolved V genes account for less than half of the shortfall, and the remainder is unexplained. The sample table lists tens of thousands of clones, about 87% of them with a count of one. The top ten constitute 1.5% to 2% of the sample. The TCR originated in a woman in her fifties or sixties with head and neck cancer. Sequences were obtained from PBMCs.

The sequenced DNA: TGCAGCGTCCTACCTGCACAGGGTGGCAATGAGCAGTTCTTC. This yields the protein CSVLPAQGGNEQFF. The sequence is built from TRBV29-1 and TRBJ2-1; the D region possibly corresponds to TRBD1 (6 bases align). Measured from the cysteine to the phenylalanine, the CDR3 is 14 residues long. Here the CDR3 DNA is all that survives: 42 bases in frame from base 1. In the germline V gene, CDR1 corresponds to SQVTM and CDR2 to ANQGSEA. V lost 6 bases and J lost 6 bases; the stretch between them is 18 bases long.